Each of the 13 T cell receptor beta chains below was sequenced from the same sample in a study of T cell responses to AZD1222 COVID-19 vaccine. Here immunoSEQ multiplex PCR was the method, and the copy in TCRdb shows in-frame clones only, minus some. The data contain 110,000 or so clones, approximately 90% of them singletons. This material consisted of peripheral blood, taken on day 0 of AZD1222 vaccination. Receptor source: an adult in good health.

This sequence joins TRBV5-6 and TRBJ2-5, with 8 bases that match TRBD1. Germline CDR1 and CDR2: SGHDT and YYEEEE. The CDR3 has 16 amino acids. The V and J ends lost 2 bases and 4 bases, in that order; junction bases with no gene match: 10. CDR3 coding DNA: TGTGCCAGCAGCTTCGGACAGGGACGGGTGGGAGAGACCCAGTACTTC. This encodes CASSFGQGRVGETQYF. The variable domain in full, completed from reference TRBV5-6 and TRBJ2-5, reads DAGVTQSPTHLIKTRGQQVTLRCSPKSGHDTVSWYQQALGQGPQFIFQYYEEEERQRGNFPDRFSGHQFPNYSSELNVNALLLGDSALYLCASSFGQGRVGETQYFGPGTRLLVL.

The DNA of the CDR3 is TGTGCCAGCAGCCAAGATTCGGCGGGGAACACTGAAGCTTTCTTT. Translating gives CASSQDSAGNTEAFF. The V gene is TRBV14, the J gene TRBJ1-1, with D unclear. Trimming took off 0 bases at V and 1 base at J, with 9 bases between the two ends. The CDR3 length is 15 residues. In germline, CDR1 is SGHDN, CDR2 FVKESK.

The gene calls are TRBV5-1 and TRBJ2-2, with TRBD2 as a possible D gene (7 bases). There are 14 residues in the CDR3. V gave up 4 bases and J gave up 8 bases, with 15 bases separating them. The germline V gene encodes CDR1 SGHRS and CDR2 YFSETQ. CDR3 loop: CASSLPSGTGELFF. In DNA form, the CDR3 reads TGCGCCAGCAGCCTCCCAAGCGGGACAGGGGAGCTGTTTTTT.

The chain has TRBV21-1 and TRBJ2-7; the D call TRBD2 from the table was never checked on the DNA. TRBV21-1 is annotated as a pseudogene. The CDR3 spans 15 residues. CDR3 bases: TGTGCCAGCAGCCTCGGACTAGCGGGAGGGCGCGAGCAGTACTTC. This encodes CASSLGLAGGREQYF.

The J gene is TRBJ2-6, the V gene TRBV7-9; a possible D gene is TRBD1 (6 bases). The CDR3 has 16 amino acids. CDR1 and CDR2 from the germline V gene are SEHNR and FQNEAQ (reference sequence). V lost 5 bases and J 1 base, leaving 12 bases between the germline ends. CDR3 coding DNA: TGTGCCAGCAGCCAACAGGGTGGGTCTGGGGCCAACGTCCTGACTTTC. Translating it yields CASSQQGGSGANVLTF.

This chain uses TRBV28 with TRBJ1-4, with D possibly being TRBD1 (5 bases). Deletions cut 5 bases from V and 7 bases from J, with 17 bases between. The CDR3 extends over 15 amino acids. Germline V lookup: CDR1 MDHEN, CDR2 SYDVKM. The CDR3 nucleotides read TGTGCCAGCAGTCAATCGCAGGGTGGGGGTGAAAAACTGTTTTTT. Translation gives CASSQSQGGGEKLFF.

The V gene is TRBV7-8, the J gene TRBJ2-5; TRBD1 agrees at 9 bases. V dropped 5 bases and J dropped 2; count of bases not matched to a gene: 3. The germline V gene has CDR1 SGHVS and CDR2 FQNEAQ. CDR3 length equals 14 residues. In nucleotides, the CDR3 is TGTGCCAGCAGCCTGGACAGGGGACAAGAGACCCAGTACTTC. It specifies CASSLDRGQETQYF.

The chain is built from TRBV11-2 and TRBJ2-3; D could derive from TRBD1 or TRBD2 (5 bases each). Germline V gene lookup returns CDR1 SGHAT and CDR2 FQNNGV. V was pared by 2 bases and J by 1 base, with 13 bases between. This CDR3 region has 16 residues. CDR3 amino acids: CASSLSEGRGTDTQYF. Here the CDR3 DNA reads TGTGCCAGCAGCTTATCCGAGGGGCGCGGCACAGATACGCAGTATTTT.

This chain connects TRBV9 to TRBJ1-6, with D possibly TRBD1 on 5 matching bases. The V end was cut by 0 bases, the J end by 14 bases, with 18 bases between. This CDR3 has 15 residues. In germline, CDR1 is SGDLS, CDR2 YYNGEE. The chain's CDR3 is CASSVGGGTSSSLHF. CDR3 bases: TGTGCCAGCAGCGTAGGTGGGGGAACCAGTTCGTCCCTCCACTTT.

V and J are TRBV28 and TRBJ1-5; 7 nucleotides match TRBD1. This CDR3 has 19 amino acids. Germline values: CDR1 MDHEN, CDR2 SYDVKM. Trimming at V came to 6 bases and at J to 0 bases, leaving 17 bases not matched to a gene. The CDR3 coding sequence is TGTGCCAGCAGACTTCGAACGACAGGGCGCTATTATAGCAATCAGCCCCAGCATTTT. Its protein product is CASRLRTTGRYYSNQPQHF.

In its sample, this clone was seen many times. The chain uses TRBV5-1 and TRBJ2-1; 7 bases align to TRBD2. V shed 6 bases, J shed 10 bases, and the junction held 10 bases outside the gene matches. There are 13 residues in the CDR3. Germline CDR1 SGHRS, CDR2 YFSETQ. This chain's CDR3 is CASTYLGGNEQFF. The CDR3 DNA reads TGCGCCAGCACCTACCTGGGGGGGAACGAGCAGTTCTTC.

The chain is built from TRBV28 and TRBJ1-2, with 8 bases fitting TRBD1. The ends lost 4 bases at V and 7 bases at J; junction bases unmatched: 8. Germline values: CDR1 MDHEN, CDR2 SYDVKM. This CDR3 is 14 amino acids long. The CDR3 DNA sequence: TGTGCCAGCAGTTCCCCCCCAGGGGGCGGTGGCTACACCTTC. It encodes CASSSPPGGGGYTF.

J is TRBJ1-5 and V is TRBV27; 11 nucleotides align to TRBD1. The CDR3 spans 16 residues. Germline V gene lookup returns CDR1 MNHEY and CDR2 SMNVEV (reference sequence). V shed 5 bases and J 1 base; nucleotides not matched to a gene: 4. The CDR3 here is CASSLGTGGSNQPQHF. CDR3 DNA sequence: TGTGCCAGCAGTCTAGGGACAGGGGGAAGCAATCAGCCCCAGCATTTT.